This T cell receptor beta chain emerged from a study of blood T cell repertoires in COVID-19. Original analysis: Reference gene primer amplification gave nucleated cell count estimates. Clones were sequenced by immunoSEQ multiplex PCR, and TCRdb holds only the in-frame ones, with some missing. D and trimming were read from the DNA, whereas the V and J calls and clone size are those reported in that table. This table holds 95,000 to 100,000 clones, 79% found once. This CDR3 comprises 14 residues. Deletions cut 1 base from V and 4 bases from J, with 11 bases between. Germline V CDR1 and CDR2: SGHRS, YFSETQ.

Input material: peripheral blood. The V gene is TRBV5-1, the J gene TRBJ1-1; D may be TRBD1 (6 bases). The receptor was isolated from a woman at least 80 years old with active or convalescent COVID-19. CDR3 sequence reads: CASSLNGGGTEAFF. DNA of the CDR3: TGCGCCAGCAGCTTGAATGGGGGCGGCACTGAAGCTTTCTTT. The full variable domain, rest sourced from reference TRBV5-1 and TRBJ1-1, is KAGVTQTPRYLIKTRGQQVTLSCSPISGHRSVSWYQQTPGQGLQFLFEYFSETQRNKGNFPGRFSGRQFSNSRSEMNVSTLELGDSALYLCASSLNGGGTEAFFGQGTRLTVV.